This T cell receptor beta chain was captured in a study of CD8+CD57+ T cells in acquired aplastic anemia (dated by TCRdb to the late 2010s). For the wider study: DNA extracted from sorted CD4+ and CD8+ cells had a mean of around 3 ug, with a range of about 0.19 to 30 ug. For healthy donor samples, the average read count was approximately 10 million for CD4+ cells and roughly 11 million for CD8+ cells.

The germline V gene gives CDR1 as SNHLY and CDR2 as FYNNEI. Trimming at the junction amounts to 7 bases on V and 4 bases on J, and the germline ends lie 8 bases apart. The CDR3 starts with the cysteine, ends with the phenylalanine, and has 12 residues. Only the CDR3 DNA is retained, 36 bases long and in frame from the first base. In this study, sorted CD4+ and CD8+ T cells from the blood of healthy subjects and of severe aplastic anemia patients had their TCR repertoires deep-sequenced. Ficoll-Paque density gradient centrifugation was used to isolate peripheral blood mononuclear cells. CD4+ and CD8+ T cells were sorted by FACS or magnetic beads before DNA extraction. Genomic DNA was used as template for profiling of TCR beta VDJ combinations and CDR3 sequences. An Illumina HiSeq 2000 was the platform used for TCR repertoire sequencing. The source study handled its data this way. Repertoire assessment relied on Simpson's diversity index, CDR3 size and DJ length profiles, and TRBV/TRBJ rearrangement plots. The most abundant DNA sequence in the deep sequencing data was taken as the immunodominant clone. CDR3 amino acid sequences were checked for sharing between subjects and were compared against published repertoires and the VDJdb database. TCRdb itself trimmed the public reads at Q25 with fastp, ran MiXCR and retained productive beta chains. Rows with a matching CDR3 protein are joined into one entry that keeps the most common DNA and genes. None of the V and J calls come from the authors' own analysis; TCRdb made them. Counted in this sample were 75,000 to 90,000 distinct CDR3 sequences; over 35% of them appeared once. The top ten clones comprise 66% of the sample.

Findings and caveats that apply to the study as a whole: Some 30 CD8+ CDR3 sequences were shared between patients and controls but appeared highly expressed in patients and within their immunodominant clones. CD8+ Simpson's diversity did not differ significantly between patients and healthy controls (P=0.060).

This clonotype came up many times. Its antigen remains undetermined. The record has no base qualities; no much larger clone is one base away. The chain joins TRBV2 to TRBJ1-5; the D gene identity is not certain. The clonotype originates from a human donor in good health, serving as a control. The sample taken for sequencing was sorted CD4+, CD8+, or CD8+CD57+ T cells (not recorded which) from PBMCs. The CDR3 is CASMVGNQPQHF. The DNA sequence is as follows: TGTGCCAGCATGGTTGGTAATCAGCCCCAGCATTTT.